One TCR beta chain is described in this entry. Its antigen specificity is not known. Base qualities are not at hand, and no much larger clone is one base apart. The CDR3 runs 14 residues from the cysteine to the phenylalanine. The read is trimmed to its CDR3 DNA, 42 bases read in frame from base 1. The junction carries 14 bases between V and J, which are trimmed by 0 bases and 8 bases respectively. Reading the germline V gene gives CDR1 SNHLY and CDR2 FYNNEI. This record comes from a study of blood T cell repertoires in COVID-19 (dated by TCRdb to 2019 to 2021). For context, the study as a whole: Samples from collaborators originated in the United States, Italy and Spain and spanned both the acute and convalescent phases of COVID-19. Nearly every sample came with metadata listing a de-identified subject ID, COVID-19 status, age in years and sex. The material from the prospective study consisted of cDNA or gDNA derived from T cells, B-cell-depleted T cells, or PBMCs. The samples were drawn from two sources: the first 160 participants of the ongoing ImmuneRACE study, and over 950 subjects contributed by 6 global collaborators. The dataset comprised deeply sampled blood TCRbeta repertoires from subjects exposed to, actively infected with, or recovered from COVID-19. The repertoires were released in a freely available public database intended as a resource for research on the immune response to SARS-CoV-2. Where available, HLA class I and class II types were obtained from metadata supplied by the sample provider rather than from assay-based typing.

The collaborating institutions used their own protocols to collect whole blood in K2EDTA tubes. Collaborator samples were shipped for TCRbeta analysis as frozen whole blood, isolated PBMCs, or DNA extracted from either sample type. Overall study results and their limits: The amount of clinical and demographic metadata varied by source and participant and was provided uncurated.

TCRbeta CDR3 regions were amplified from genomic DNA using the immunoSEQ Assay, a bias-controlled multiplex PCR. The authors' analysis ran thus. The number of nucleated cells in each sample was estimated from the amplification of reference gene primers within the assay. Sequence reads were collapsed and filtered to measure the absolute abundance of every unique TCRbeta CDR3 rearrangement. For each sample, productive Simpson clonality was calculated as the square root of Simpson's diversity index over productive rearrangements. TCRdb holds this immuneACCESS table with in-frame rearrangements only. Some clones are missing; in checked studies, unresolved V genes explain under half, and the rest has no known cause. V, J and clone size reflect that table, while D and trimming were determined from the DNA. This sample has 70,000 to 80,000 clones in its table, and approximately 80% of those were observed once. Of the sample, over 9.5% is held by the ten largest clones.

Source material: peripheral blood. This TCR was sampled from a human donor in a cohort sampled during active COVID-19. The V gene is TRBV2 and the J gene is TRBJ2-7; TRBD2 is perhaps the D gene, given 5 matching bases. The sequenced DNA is TGTGCCAGCAGTGAAGCATACGGAGGTCGGAAGCAGTACTTC. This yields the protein CASSEAYGGRKQYF.